This TCR beta chain originates from a study of blood T cell repertoires in COVID-19. Germline CDR1 reads SGHRS; CDR2 reads YFSETQ. This CDR3 spans 15 amino acids. The V end was cut by 2 bases, the J end by 4 bases, with 12 bases between. TCRdb keeps only in-frame clones here, not all; method: immunoSEQ multiplex PCR. The sample gives some 300,000 clones, around nine tenths of which show up once; around 14% is in the top ten. This rearrangement joins TRBV5-1 to TRBJ2-2; the D is unclear. The sample taken for sequencing was peripheral blood. This receptor was obtained from a woman in her seventies with COVID-19, enrolled during active disease. The CDR3 region has the DNA TGCGCCAGCAGCTTTACAGAAATACCCACCGGGGAGCTGTTTTTT. Protein sequence: CASSFTEIPTGELFF.